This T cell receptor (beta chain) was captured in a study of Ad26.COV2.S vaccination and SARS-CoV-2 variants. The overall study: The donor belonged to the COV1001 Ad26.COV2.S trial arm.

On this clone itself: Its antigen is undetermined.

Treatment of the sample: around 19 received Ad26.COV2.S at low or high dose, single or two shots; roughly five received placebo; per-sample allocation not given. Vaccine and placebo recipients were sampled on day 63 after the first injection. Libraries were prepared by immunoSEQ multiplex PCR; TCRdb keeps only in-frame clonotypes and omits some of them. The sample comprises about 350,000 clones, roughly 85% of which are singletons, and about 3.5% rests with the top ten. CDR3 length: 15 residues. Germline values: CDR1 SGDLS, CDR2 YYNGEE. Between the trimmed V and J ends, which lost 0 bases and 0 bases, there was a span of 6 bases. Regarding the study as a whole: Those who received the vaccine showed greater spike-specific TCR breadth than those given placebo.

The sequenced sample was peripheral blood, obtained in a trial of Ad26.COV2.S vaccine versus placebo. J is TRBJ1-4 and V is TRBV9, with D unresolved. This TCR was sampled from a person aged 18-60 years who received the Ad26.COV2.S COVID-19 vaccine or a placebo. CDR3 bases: TGTGCCAGCAGCGTAGACTTAACAACTAATGAAAAACTGTTTTTT. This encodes CASSVDLTTNEKLFF.